Listed below are T cell receptor beta chains from one sample, sequenced in a study of blood T cell repertoires in COVID-19. Method: immunoSEQ multiplex PCR; TCRdb's copy keeps in-frame clones and lacks some. This table holds hundreds of thousands of clones, 85% to 90% found once. Sequenced sample: peripheral blood. The origin of the receptors is a man younger than 30 with COVID-19, enrolled during active disease. Each CDR3 is given with its conserved first and last residue. A D gene is named only where the DNA matches it firmly. Where a row states a size, it is once, few, many or the class of an expanded clone; other rows omit it.

>.|TRBD1|TRBJ2-7|TRBV27
TGTGCCAGCAGGTCGGACAGGGGGCGCGAGCAGTACTTC
CASRSDRGREQYF
>.|.|TRBJ2-2|TRBV3-1/TRBV3-2
TGTGCCAGCAGCCCCTTGAGCACCGGGGAGCTGTTTTTT
CASSPLSTGELFF
>.|TRBD1|TRBJ2-2|TRBV24-1
TGTGCCACCAGTGGGGGCGCGACAGGGGTCACCGGGGAGCTGTTTTTT
CATSGGATGVTGELFF
>.|TRBD1|TRBJ1-6|TRBV18
TGTGCCAGCTCACCCGGACAGGGGGATCAGTCACCCCTCCACTTT
CASSPGQGDQSPLHF
>.|TRBD1|TRBJ2-7|TRBV6-5
TGTGCCAGCAATAAACAGGGGGCCTACGAGCAGTACTTC
CASNKQGAYEQYF
>.|TRBD1|TRBJ1-1|TRBV28
TGTGCCAGCAGTTCCCGACAGGGATCCGATAGGAACACTGAAGCTTTCTTT
CASSSRQGSDRNTEAFF
>.|.|TRBJ1-1|TRBV29-1
TGCAGCGTTGAAGGGCAGTTGAACACTGAAGCTTTCTTT
CSVEGQLNTEAFF
>.|.|TRBJ1-2|TRBV14
TGTGCCAGCAGCCACACAGGGATTCTGAATGGCTACACCTTC
CASSHTGILNGYTF
>.|.|TRBJ2-7|TRBV6-6
TGTGCCAGCAGTTGGAACAGAGACTACGAGCAGTACTTC
CASSWNRDYEQYF
>.|.|TRBJ2-1|TRBV13
TGTGCCAGCAGCCCCGGGACTTTAAGCTCCTACAATGAGCAGTTCTTC
CASSPGTLSSYNEQFF
>few|.|TRBJ1-2|TRBV27
TGTGCCAGCAGCGGCGGAAACTATGGCTACACCTTC
CASSGGNYGYTF
>.|TRBD1|TRBJ2-3|TRBV6-2/TRBV6-3
TGTGCCAGCAGTTACCCCACAGGGGGCGCAGATACGCAGTATTTT
CASSYPTGGADTQYF
>.|TRBD2|TRBJ2-1|TRBV10-1
TGCGCCAGCACCGACACGCGGGGGGGGCCTATCAATGAGCAGTTCTTC
CASTDTRGGPINEQFF
>.|TRBD2|TRBJ2-6|TRBV3-1/TRBV3-2
TGTGCCAGCAGCCAAGAACCGAGTCTAGCGGGAGAATCTGGGGCCAACGTCCTGACTTTC
CASSQEPSLAGESGANVLTF
>.|.|TRBJ2-3|TRBV5-1
TGCGCCAGCAGCTTGGAATCCAGGGGCCCAGATACGCAGTATTTT
CASSLESRGPDTQYF
>.|.|TRBJ2-7|TRBV4-1
TGCGCCAGCAGCCAAGTGCCACAGAACTACGAGCAGTACTTC
CASSQVPQNYEQYF
>.|TRBD1|TRBJ2-1|TRBV5-4
TGTGCCAGCAGCCCGATAGGACAGGGAGTAGTAAATGAGCAGTTCTTC
CASSPIGQGVVNEQFF
>.|.|TRBJ2-3|TRBV5-8
TGTGCCAGCACAAGGATTGGAGGGACAGATACGCAGTATTTT
CASTRIGGTDTQYF
>.|.|TRBJ2-7|TRBV2
TGTGCCAGCAGTGAATGGGGGCTAGTCTACGAGCAGTACTTC
CASSEWGLVYEQYF
>.|TRBD2|TRBJ2-3|TRBV24-1
TGTGCCACCAGTGATAGGCGGGAGGGCCGGGATACGCAGTATTTT
CATSDRREGRDTQYF
>.|TRBD2|TRBJ2-3|TRBV11-2
TGTGCCAGCAGCCCGGGACTAGCGGCAGATACGCAGTATTTT
CASSPGLAADTQYF
>.|TRBD2|TRBJ2-3|TRBV7-8
TGTGCCAGCAGCCTCAGGGGACTAGCGGGATTAGCTTTTCCAGATACGCAGTATTTT
CASSLRGLAGLAFPDTQYF
>.|TRBD1|TRBJ2-7|TRBV10-3
TGTGCCATCAGCACTCGGGACAGGGGGAACGAGCAGTACTTC
CAISTRDRGNEQYF
>once|.|TRBJ1-5|TRBV6-6
TGTGCCAGCAGCCCCGGGGGGCTCAATCAGCCCCAGCATTTT
CASSPGGLNQPQHF
>.|TRBD1|TRBJ1-2|TRBV19
TGTGCCAGTAGTATAAGGGACAGTCTCTATGGCTACACCTTC
CASSIRDSLYGYTF
>few|TRBD1|TRBJ1-2|TRBV5-1
TGCGCCAGCAGCCCCGGGGACAGTCGGGGCTACACCTTC
CASSPGDSRGYTF
>.|.|TRBJ2-5|TRBV3-1/TRBV3-2
TGTGCCAGCAGCCAGGGGGCTGCGGGGACCCAGTACTTC
CASSQGAAGTQYF
>.|TRBD2|TRBJ2-7|TRBV29-1
TGCAGCGTTGAAGACACTCTGGCTAGCGGGGGGACGGGCGAGCAGTACTTC
CSVEDTLASGGTGEQYF
>once|TRBD1|TRBJ1-3|TRBV29-1
TGCAGCGTCGACGGGACAGACTCTGGAAACACCATATATTTT
CSVDGTDSGNTIYF
>.|TRBD1|TRBJ2-2|TRBV6-5
TGTGCCAGCAGTTACTCGACAGGGGCCGGGGAGCTGTTTTTT
CASSYSTGAGELFF
>once|TRBD1|TRBJ2-1|TRBV29-1
TGCAGCGTTGAGTTTATGGGACAGGGTGGCAATGAGCAGTTCTTC
CSVEFMGQGGNEQFF
>.|.|TRBJ2-6|TRBV5-1
TGCGCCAGCAGCTTGGGGGGCACTGGGGCCAACGTCCTGACTTTC
CASSLGGTGANVLTF
>.|.|TRBJ1-4|TRBV2
TGTGCCAGCAGCCGAAGCCTACAGGGCCCTAATGAAAAACTGTTTTTT
CASSRSLQGPNEKLFF
>.|TRBD1|TRBJ2-7|TRBV19
TGTGCCAGTAGCTATGGACAGGGCAACTCCTACGAGCAGTACTTC
CASSYGQGNSYEQYF
>.|.|TRBJ2-7|TRBV6-5
TGTGCCAGCGGCCGGGACTTCTACGAGCAGTACTTC
CASGRDFYEQYF
>.|.|TRBJ2-7|TRBV21-1
TGTGCCAGCCCACGGGTGGGGCTAGCGGGAGTCGGAGAGCAGTACTTC
CASPRVGLAGVGEQYF
>.|.|TRBJ1-1|TRBV5-1
TGCGCCAGCAGCACACAGGCCTCCCCGGGAGCTTTCTTT
CASSTQASPGAFF
>.|TRBD1|TRBJ1-2|TRBV11-2
TGTGCCAGCAGCTTAACGACAGGGGGTTACTATGGCTACACCTTC
CASSLTTGGYYGYTF
>.|TRBD2|TRBJ2-5|TRBV24-1
TGTGCCACCAGTGACCCTAGCGGGAGGGCACGAGAGACCCAGTACTTC
CATSDPSGRARETQYF
>.|.|TRBJ1-2|TRBV7-9
TGTGCCAGCAGCCGGGCGGGGCAAAAATACTATGGCTACACCTTC
CASSRAGQKYYGYTF
>.|TRBD1|TRBJ1-2|TRBV27
TGTGCCAGCAAGGTGGGACAGGGCGTCTATGGCTACACCTTC
CASKVGQGVYGYTF
>.|TRBD1|TRBJ2-7|TRBV5-4
TGTGCCAGCAGCTTCGGGGACAGGGCGCGCGAGCAGTACTTC
CASSFGDRAREQYF
>.|TRBD2|TRBJ2-5|TRBV5-4
TGTGCCAGCAGCTTGGGCCGGGGGGGAGAGACCCAGTACTTC
CASSLGRGGETQYF
>.|TRBD2|TRBJ2-1|TRBV4-1
TGCGCCAGCAGCCAAGAGGGACTTTTAGCGGGCTCCTACAATGAGCAGTTCTTC
CASSQEGLLAGSYNEQFF
>.|TRBD2|TRBJ2-1|TRBV28
TGTGCCACCCGGGGGGGGGCGGCGGAGCAGTTCTTC
CATRGGAAEQFF
>.|.|TRBJ1-2|TRBV30
TGTGCCTGGACCCGGTGGGGGGGGGATGGCTACACCTTC
CAWTRWGGDGYTF
>.|.|TRBJ2-6|TRBV10-2
TGCGCCAGCAGTTCAGGGTCTGATCGCTCTGGGGCCAACGTCCTGACTTTC
CASSSGSDRSGANVLTF
>once|.|TRBJ1-4|TRBV20-1
TGCAGTGCTCCCTCCCTCGAAAAACTGTTTTTT
CSAPSLEKLFF
>.|.|TRBJ2-3|TRBV7-3
TGTGCCAGCAGCTTAAGCTCACTTTCAGATACGCAGTATTTT
CASSLSSLSDTQYF
>.|TRBD2|TRBJ2-5|TRBV6-6
TGTGCCAGCAGTTACTCGCTAGCGGGGGGCCAAGAGACCCAGTACTTC
CASSYSLAGGQETQYF
>.|TRBD2|TRBJ2-7|TRBV24-1
TGTGCCACCGCTTCGGGGTACGGGGGGGCCTACGAGCAGTACTTC
CATASGYGGAYEQYF
>.|TRBD2|TRBJ2-1|TRBV5-4
TGTGCCAGCTCGGGACTAGCGGAAGGGAATGAGCAGTTCTTC
CASSGLAEGNEQFF
>once|.|TRBJ2-2|TRBV19
TGTGCCAGTAGGACAGGTCTGAACACCGGGGAGCTGTTTTTT
CASRTGLNTGELFF
>.|.|TRBJ1-1|TRBV13
TGTGCCAGCAGCTCCTGGACAGTAGAGGCTTTCTTT
CASSSWTVEAFF
>.|TRBD2|TRBJ2-3|TRBV5-8
TGTGCCAGCAGCCCGGTAGGAGCGGGAACTAGCACAGATACGCAGTATTTT
CASSPVGAGTSTDTQYF
>.|.|TRBJ2-7|TRBV7-9
TGTGCCAGCAGCTTAGGAGCCCACGAGCAGTACTTC
CASSLGAHEQYF